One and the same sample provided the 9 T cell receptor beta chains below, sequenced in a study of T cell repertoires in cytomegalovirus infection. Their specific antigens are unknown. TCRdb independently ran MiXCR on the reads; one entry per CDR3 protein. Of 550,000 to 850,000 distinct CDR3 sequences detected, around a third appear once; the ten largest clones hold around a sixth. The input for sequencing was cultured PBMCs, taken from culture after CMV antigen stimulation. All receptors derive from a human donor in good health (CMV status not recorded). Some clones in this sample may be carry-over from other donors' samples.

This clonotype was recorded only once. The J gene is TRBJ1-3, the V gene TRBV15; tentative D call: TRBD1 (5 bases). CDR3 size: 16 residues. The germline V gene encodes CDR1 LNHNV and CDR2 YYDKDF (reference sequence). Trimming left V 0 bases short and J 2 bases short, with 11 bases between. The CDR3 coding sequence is TGTGCCACCAGCAGAGATGTGAGCAGGGCTGGAAACACCATATATTTT. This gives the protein CATSRDVSRAGNTIYF. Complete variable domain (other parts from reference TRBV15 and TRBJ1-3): DAMVIQNPRYQVTQFGKPVTLSCSQTLNHNVMYWYQQKSSQAPKLLFHYYDKDFNNEADTPDNFQSRRPNTSFCFLDIRSPGLGDTAMYLCATSRDVSRAGNTIYFGEGSWLTVV.

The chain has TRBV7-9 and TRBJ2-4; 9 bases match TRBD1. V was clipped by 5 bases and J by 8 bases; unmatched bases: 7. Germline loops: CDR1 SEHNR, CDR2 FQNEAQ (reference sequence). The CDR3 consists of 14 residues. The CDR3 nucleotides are TGTGCCAGCAGCCCCGGGACAGGGCTATACATTCAGTACTTC. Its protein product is CASSPGTGLYIQYF.

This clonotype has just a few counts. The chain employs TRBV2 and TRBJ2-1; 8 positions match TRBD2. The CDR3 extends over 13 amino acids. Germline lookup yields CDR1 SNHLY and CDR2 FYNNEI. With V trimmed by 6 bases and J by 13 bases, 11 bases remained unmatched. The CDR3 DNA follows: TGTGCCAGCAGCCGACCGGGACTAGAAGGACAGTTCTTC. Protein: CASSRPGLEGQFF.

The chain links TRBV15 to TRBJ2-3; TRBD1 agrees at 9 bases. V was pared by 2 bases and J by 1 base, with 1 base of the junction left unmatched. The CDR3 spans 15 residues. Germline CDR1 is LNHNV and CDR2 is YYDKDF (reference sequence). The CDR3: CATSRRTGGTDTQYF. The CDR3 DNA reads TGTGCCACCAGCAGAAGGACAGGGGGCACAGATACGCAGTATTTT.

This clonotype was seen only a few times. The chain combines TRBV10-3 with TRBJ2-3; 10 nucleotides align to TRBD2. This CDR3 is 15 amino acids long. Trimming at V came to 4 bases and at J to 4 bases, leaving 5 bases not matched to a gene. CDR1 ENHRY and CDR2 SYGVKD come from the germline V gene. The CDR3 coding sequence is TGTGCCATCAGTGGTAAACTAGCGGGGCCAGATACGCAGTATTTT. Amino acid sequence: CAISGKLAGPDTQYF.

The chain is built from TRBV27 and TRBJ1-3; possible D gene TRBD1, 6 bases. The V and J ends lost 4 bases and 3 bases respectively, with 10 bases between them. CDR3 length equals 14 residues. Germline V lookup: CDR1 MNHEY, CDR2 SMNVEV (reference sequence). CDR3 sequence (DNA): TGTGCCAGCAGTTCGCAGGGGAATGGAAACACCATATATTTT. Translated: CASSSQGNGNTIYF.

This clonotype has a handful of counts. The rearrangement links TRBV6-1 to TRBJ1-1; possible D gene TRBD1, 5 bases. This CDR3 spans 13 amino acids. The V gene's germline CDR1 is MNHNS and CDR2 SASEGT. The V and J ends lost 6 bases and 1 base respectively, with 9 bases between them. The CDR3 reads CASRPGPNTEAFF. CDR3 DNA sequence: TGTGCCAGCAGGCCGGGACCGAACACTGAAGCTTTCTTT.

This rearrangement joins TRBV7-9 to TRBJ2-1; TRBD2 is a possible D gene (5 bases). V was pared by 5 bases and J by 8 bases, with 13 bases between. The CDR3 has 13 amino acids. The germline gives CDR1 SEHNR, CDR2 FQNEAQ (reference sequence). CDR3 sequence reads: CASSPWEIDEQFF. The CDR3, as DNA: TGTGCCAGCAGCCCCTGGGAGATAGATGAGCAGTTCTTC.

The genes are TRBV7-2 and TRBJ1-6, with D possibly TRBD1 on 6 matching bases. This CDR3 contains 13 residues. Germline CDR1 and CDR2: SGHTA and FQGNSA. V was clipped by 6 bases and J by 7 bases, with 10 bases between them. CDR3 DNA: TGTGCCAGCAGGGACAGCTCAAATTCACCCCTCCACTTT. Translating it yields CASRDSSNSPLHF.